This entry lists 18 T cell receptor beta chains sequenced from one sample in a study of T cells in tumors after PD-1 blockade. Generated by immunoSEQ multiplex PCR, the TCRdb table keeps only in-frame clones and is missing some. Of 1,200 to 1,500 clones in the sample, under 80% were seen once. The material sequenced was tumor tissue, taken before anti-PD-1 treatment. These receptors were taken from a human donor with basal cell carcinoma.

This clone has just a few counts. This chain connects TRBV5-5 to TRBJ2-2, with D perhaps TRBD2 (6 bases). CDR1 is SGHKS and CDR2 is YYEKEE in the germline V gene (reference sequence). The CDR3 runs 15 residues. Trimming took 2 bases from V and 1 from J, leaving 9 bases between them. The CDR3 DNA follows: TGTGCCAGCAGCTTTGGGGGAGGGAACACCGGGGAGCTGTTTTTT. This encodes CASSFGGGNTGELFF.

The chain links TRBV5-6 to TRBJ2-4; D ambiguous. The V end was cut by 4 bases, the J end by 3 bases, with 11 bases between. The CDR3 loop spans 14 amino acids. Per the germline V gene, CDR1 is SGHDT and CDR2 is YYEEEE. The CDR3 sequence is CASSHLRLKNIQYF. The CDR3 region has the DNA TGTGCCAGCAGCCATCTTAGACTCAAAAACATTCAGTACTTC. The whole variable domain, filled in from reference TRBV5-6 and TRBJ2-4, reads DAGVTQSPTHLIKTRGQQVTLRCSPKSGHDTVSWYQQALGQGPQFIFQYYEEEERQRGNFPDRFSGHQFPNYSSELNVNALLLGDSALYLCASSHLRLKNIQYFGAGTRLSVL.

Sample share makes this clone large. CDR3 loop: CAWTGSSGANVLTF. The CDR3 DNA follows: TGTGCCTGGACGGGGAGCTCTGGGGCCAACGTCCTGACTTTC. The J gene is TRBJ2-6, the V gene TRBV30, with D perhaps TRBD2 (5 bases). Per germline, CDR1 GTSNPN and CDR2 SVGIG (reference sequence). This CDR3 has 14 amino acids. V lost 4 bases, J lost 0 bases, and 7 bases lay in between.

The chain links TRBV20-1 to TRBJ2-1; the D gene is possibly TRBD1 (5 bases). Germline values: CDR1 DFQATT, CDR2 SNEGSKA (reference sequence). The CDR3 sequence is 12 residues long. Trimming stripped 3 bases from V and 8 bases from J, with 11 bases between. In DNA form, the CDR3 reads TGCAGTGCTAGTGCAGGGTATGATGAGCAGTTCTTC. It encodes CSASAGYDEQFF.

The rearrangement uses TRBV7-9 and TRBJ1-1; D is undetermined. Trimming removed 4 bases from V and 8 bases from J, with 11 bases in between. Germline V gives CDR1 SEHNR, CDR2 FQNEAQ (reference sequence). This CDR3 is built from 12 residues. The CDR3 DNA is TGTGCCAGCAGCTCCTTGGCGGGCGAAGCTTTCTTT. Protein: CASSSLAGEAFF.

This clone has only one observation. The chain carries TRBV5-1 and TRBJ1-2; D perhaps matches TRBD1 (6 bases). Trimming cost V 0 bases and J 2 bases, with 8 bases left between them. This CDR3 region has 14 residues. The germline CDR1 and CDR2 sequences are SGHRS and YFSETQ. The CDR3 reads CASSLGQGNYGYTF. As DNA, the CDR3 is TGCGCCAGCAGCTTGGGGCAGGGGAACTATGGCTACACCTTC.

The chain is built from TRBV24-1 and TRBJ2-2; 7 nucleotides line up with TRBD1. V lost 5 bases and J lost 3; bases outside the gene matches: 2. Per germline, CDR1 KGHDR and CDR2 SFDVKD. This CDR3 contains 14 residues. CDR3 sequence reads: CATSADRDTGELFF. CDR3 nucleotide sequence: TGTGCCACCAGTGCCGACAGGGACACCGGGGAGCTGTTTTTT.

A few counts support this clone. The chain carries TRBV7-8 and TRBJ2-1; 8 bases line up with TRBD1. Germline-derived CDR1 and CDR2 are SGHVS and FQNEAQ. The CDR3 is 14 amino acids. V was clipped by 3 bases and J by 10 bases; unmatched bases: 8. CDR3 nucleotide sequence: TGTGCCAGCAGCTTGCAGGGGGCGCCGGAGGAGCAGTTCTTC. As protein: CASSLQGAPEEQFF.

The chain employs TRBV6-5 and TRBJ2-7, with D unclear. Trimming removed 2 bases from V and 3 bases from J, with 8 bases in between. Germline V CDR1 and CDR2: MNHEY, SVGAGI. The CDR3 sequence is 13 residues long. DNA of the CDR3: TGTGCCAGCAGTTACCTTAGGAGCTACGAGCAGTACTTC. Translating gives CASSYLRSYEQYF.

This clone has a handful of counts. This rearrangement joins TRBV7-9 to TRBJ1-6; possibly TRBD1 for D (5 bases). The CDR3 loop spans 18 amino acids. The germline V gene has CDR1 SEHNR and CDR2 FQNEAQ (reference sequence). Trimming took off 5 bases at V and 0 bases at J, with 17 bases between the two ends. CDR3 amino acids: CASSIGTQSSSYNSPLHF. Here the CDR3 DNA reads TGTGCCAGCAGCATAGGGACGCAGTCCAGCTCCTATAATTCACCCCTCCACTTT.

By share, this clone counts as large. CDR3 residues: CASRAKQGGVQPQHF. In DNA, the CDR3 is TGTGCCAGTAGGGCCAAACAGGGAGGCGTTCAGCCCCAGCATTTT. The chain recombines TRBV19 with TRBJ1-5; maybe TRBD1 (6 bases). Germline V gene lookup returns CDR1 LNHDA and CDR2 SQIVND (reference sequence). CDR3 length: 15 residues. The V end lost 6 bases, the J end lost 6 bases, and 18 bases lay between the germline ends.

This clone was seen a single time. Here the CDR3 DNA reads TGTGCCAGCAGCCCCCCGGGGGGCACGCAGTATTTT. This translates into CASSPPGGTQYF. The chain employs TRBV7-3 and TRBJ2-3; D possibly corresponds to TRBD2 (7 bases). Deletions cut 5 bases from V and 9 bases from J, with 12 bases between. This CDR3 region has 12 residues. In germline, CDR1 is SGHTA, CDR2 FQGTGA.

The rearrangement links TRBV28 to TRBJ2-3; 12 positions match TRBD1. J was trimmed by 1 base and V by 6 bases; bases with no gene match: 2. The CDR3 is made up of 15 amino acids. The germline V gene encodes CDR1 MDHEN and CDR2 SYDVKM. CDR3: CASRGDRGRTDTQYF. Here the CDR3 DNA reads TGTGCCAGCAGGGGGGACAGGGGGCGCACAGATACGCAGTATTTT. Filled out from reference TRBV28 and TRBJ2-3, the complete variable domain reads DVKVTQSSRYLVKRTGEKVFLECVQDMDHENMFWYRQDPGLGLRLIYFSYDVKMKEKGDIPEGYSVSREKKERFSLILESASTNQTSMYLCASRGDRGRTDTQYFGPGTRLTVL.

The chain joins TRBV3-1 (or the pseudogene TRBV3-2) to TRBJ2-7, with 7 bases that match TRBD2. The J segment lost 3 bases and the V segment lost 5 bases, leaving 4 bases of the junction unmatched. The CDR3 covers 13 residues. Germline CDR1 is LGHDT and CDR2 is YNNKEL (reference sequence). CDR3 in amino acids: CASSSTGGYEQYF. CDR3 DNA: TGTGCCAGCAGCTCTACGGGAGGCTACGAGCAGTACTTC.

CDR3 coding DNA: TGTGCCACCAGCAGAGATCAGAGCGGGAGGTTTGACAATGAGCAGTTCTTC. Amino acid sequence: CATSRDQSGRFDNEQFF. V is TRBV15 and J is TRBJ2-1, with 9 bases matching TRBD2. The CDR3 is made up of 17 amino acids. V trimming: 0 bases; J trimming: 5 bases; junction bases outside the gene matches: 8. CDR1 LNHNV and CDR2 YYDKDF come from the germline V gene (reference sequence).

Here the CDR3 reads CASSFRSGGTGELFF. CDR3 DNA sequence: TGTGCCAGCAGCTTTCGCAGCGGCGGCACCGGGGAGCTGTTTTTT. The chain couples TRBV7-8 to TRBJ2-2; tentative D call: TRBD2 (5 bases). The CDR3 covers 15 residues. Germline V CDR1 and CDR2: SGHVS, FQNEAQ. Trimming removed 3 bases from V and 4 bases from J, with 12 bases in between.

This chain's CDR3 is CASNRRQGANTGELFF. The CDR3 DNA sequence: TGTGCCAGCAATCGGAGACAGGGCGCGAACACCGGGGAGCTGTTTTTT. The rearrangement links TRBV28 to TRBJ2-2; TRBD1 matches at 7 bases. Trimming cost V 7 bases and J 0 bases; bases outside gene matches: 8. Germline V lookup: CDR1 MDHEN, CDR2 SYDVKM. The CDR3 is made up of 16 amino acids.

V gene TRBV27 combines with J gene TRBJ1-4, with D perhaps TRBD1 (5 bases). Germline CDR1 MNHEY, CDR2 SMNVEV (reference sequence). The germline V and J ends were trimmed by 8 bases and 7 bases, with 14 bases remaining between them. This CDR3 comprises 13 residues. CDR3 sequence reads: CASRRIGTEKLFF. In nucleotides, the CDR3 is TGTGCCAGCCGCCGGATCGGGACTGAAAAACTGTTTTTT.